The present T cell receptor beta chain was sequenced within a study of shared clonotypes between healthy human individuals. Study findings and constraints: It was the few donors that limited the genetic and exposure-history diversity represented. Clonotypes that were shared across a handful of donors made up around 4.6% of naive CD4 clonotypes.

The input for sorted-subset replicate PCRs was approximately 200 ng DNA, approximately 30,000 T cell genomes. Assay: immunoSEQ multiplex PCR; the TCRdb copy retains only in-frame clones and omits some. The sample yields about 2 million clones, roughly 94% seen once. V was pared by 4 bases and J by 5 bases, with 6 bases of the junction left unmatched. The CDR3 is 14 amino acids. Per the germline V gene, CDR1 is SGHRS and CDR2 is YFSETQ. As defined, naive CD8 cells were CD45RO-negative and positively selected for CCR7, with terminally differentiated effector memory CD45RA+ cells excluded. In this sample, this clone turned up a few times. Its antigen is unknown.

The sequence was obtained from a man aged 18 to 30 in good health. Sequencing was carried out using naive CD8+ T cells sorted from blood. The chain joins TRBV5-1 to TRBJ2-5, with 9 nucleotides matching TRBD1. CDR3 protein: CASSPQGAGETQYF. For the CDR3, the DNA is TGCGCCAGCAGCCCACAGGGGGCTGGGGAGACCCAGTACTTC.